This T cell receptor (beta chain) was obtained from a study of blood T cells in healthy people across ages. Germline CDR1 is WNHNN and CDR2 is SYGVQD (reference sequence). The CDR3 sequence is 16 residues long. A J-beta primer mix and a sample-barcoded 5' primer were used in a second PCR of roughly 7 to 12 cycles. TCRdb fed the 5' RACE reads into MiXCR, producing one record per CDR3 protein. Of about a million distinct CDR3 sequences in the sample, about 51% were seen once. The sequenced sample consisted of blood. J is TRBJ2-5 and V is TRBV10-1; 10 nucleotides match TRBD2. The DNA end is more similar to TRBJ2-7, so the J call may be wrong. The receptor comes from a woman aged 60-75 years in good health. The CDR3 region has the DNA TGCGCCAGCAGTGAGCATGCGGGGACTAGCGTTCACGAGCAGTACTTC. This encodes CASSEHAGTSVHEQYF.